Listed here are 30 T cell receptor beta chains from one sample, sequenced in a study of blood T cell repertoires in COVID-19. Clones were sequenced by immunoSEQ multiplex PCR, and TCRdb holds only the in-frame ones, with some missing. The table lists hundreds of thousands of clones, about four fifths of them singletons. Sequencing used PBMCs or T cells enriched from blood (not recorded which). Source of these receptors: a woman between 40 and 50 years old who had been exposed to COVID-19.

V and J are TRBV24-1 and TRBJ1-5; D is uncertain. CDR1 and CDR2 (germline): KGHDR, SFDVKD. The CDR3 is 14 amino acids. Trimming left V 4 bases short and J 1 base short, with 7 bases between. CDR3 residues: CATSEAGSNQPQHF. The CDR3 DNA follows: TGTGCCACCAGTGAGGCAGGAAGCAATCAGCCCCAGCATTTT.

This clone has ten or more counts. The genes are TRBV2 and TRBJ1-2, with a tentative D call TRBD1 (6 bases). This CDR3 spans 14 amino acids. Between the trimmed V and J ends, which lost 3 bases and 4 bases, there was a span of 12 bases. Germline lookup yields CDR1 SNHLY and CDR2 FYNNEI. CDR3 nucleotide sequence: TGTGCCAGCAGTGAGGGGGCAGGGTTCTATGGCTACACCTTC. This sequence encodes CASSEGAGFYGYTF.

CDR3 loop: CASSSRRQGAYSNQPQHF. CDR3 bases: TGTGCCAGCAGCTCACGACGACAGGGGGCCTATAGCAATCAGCCCCAGCATTTT. The V call is TRBV7-2, the J call TRBJ1-5; 10 bases line up with TRBD1. The junction had 9 bases not matched to a gene; V was cut back by 4 bases and J by 0 bases. From germline, CDR1 is SGHTA and CDR2 FQGNSA. There are 18 residues in the CDR3.

This rearrangement joins TRBV7-6 to TRBJ2-5; D not certain. Trimming removed 1 base at V and 0 bases at J, with 6 bases between. The CDR3 totals 14 residues. CDR1 SGHVS and CDR2 FNYEAQ come from the germline V gene. The CDR3 nucleotides are TGTGCCAGCAGCTTAGTGAGTTACCAAGAGACCCAGTACTTC. Protein sequence: CASSLVSYQETQYF.

The chain has TRBV19 and TRBJ1-3, with unresolved D. The CDR3 totals 13 residues. V was pared by 7 bases and J by 0 bases, with 7 bases between. The germline V gene has CDR1 LNHDA and CDR2 SQIVND (reference sequence). The chain's CDR3 is CASTVSSGNTIYF. The DNA of the CDR3 is TGTGCCAGTACCGTTAGCTCTGGAAACACCATATATTTT. The full variable domain, rest sourced from reference TRBV19 and TRBJ1-3, is DGGITQSPKYLFRKEGQNVTLSCEQNLNHDAMYWYRQDPGQGLRLIYYSQIVNDFQKGDIAEGYSVSREKKESFPLTVTSAQKNPTAFYLCASTVSSGNTIYFGEGSWLTVV.

CDR3 protein: CASSPGTGVTEAFF. The CDR3 nucleotides read TGTGCCAGCAGCCCCGGGACAGGGGTGACTGAAGCTTTCTTT. The chain carries TRBV11-2 and TRBJ1-1; the match to TRBD1 covers 10 bases. Germline V gene lookup returns CDR1 SGHAT and CDR2 FQNNGV. The CDR3 loop spans 14 amino acids. Trimming cost V 5 bases and J 5 bases; bases outside gene matches: 5.

The genes are TRBV28 and TRBJ1-5; 9 nucleotides agree with TRBD1. The ends lost 7 bases at V and 9 bases at J; junction bases unmatched: 10. The CDR3 length is 14 residues. CDR1 and CDR2 (germline): MDHEN, SYDVKM. The CDR3 bases are TGTGCCAGCACCAACAGGGGGCCCTCGAGGCCCCAGCATTTT. This translates into CASTNRGPSRPQHF.

The J gene is TRBJ2-3, the V gene TRBV3-1 (or the pseudogene TRBV3-2); 8 positions match TRBD2. The CDR3 consists of 15 residues. V shed 4 bases and J 3 bases; nucleotides not matched to a gene: 6. The germline V gene has CDR1 LGHDT and CDR2 YNNKEL (reference sequence). The CDR3 bases are TGTGCCAGCAGCCCACCCGGGGGGGTTACAGATACGCAGTATTTT. Protein sequence: CASSPPGGVTDTQYF.

This rearrangement joins TRBV28 to TRBJ2-1; D ambiguous. Trimming stripped 5 bases from V and 1 base from J, with 15 bases between. The CDR3 covers 16 residues. Looked up from germline, CDR1 is MDHEN and CDR2 is SYDVKM. The CDR3 DNA sequence: TGTGCCAGCAGTCAAGCCACTGATGTATCCTACAATGAGCAGTTCTTC. It specifies CASSQATDVSYNEQFF.

The V and J genes are TRBV11-3 and TRBJ2-3, with TRBD1 matching 9 bases. The V gene's germline CDR1 is SGHNT and CDR2 YENEEA. This CDR3 spans 14 amino acids. V lost 4 bases, J lost 2 bases, and 1 base stayed unmatched. CDR3 loop: CASSSQGATDTQYF. The CDR3 nucleotides read TGTGCCAGCAGCTCACAGGGGGCCACAGATACGCAGTATTTT.

The gene calls are TRBV11-3 and TRBJ2-3; possibly TRBD1 for D (6 bases). Germline V gene sequence: CDR1 SGHNT, CDR2 YENEEA. The CDR3 has 15 amino acids. The V gene lost 2 bases and the J gene lost 8 bases, with 17 bases spanning the gap. The CDR3 sequence: CASSLSSGAQATQYF. CDR3 DNA: TGTGCCAGCAGCTTAAGTTCAGGGGCTCAGGCTACGCAGTATTTT.

The CDR3 region has the DNA TGTGCCAGCAGCCCAAGCGGGGGCGCGGGAACTGAAGCTTTCTTT. It is translated as CASSPSGGAGTEAFF. V usage is TRBV5-4 and J usage is TRBJ1-1; D may be TRBD1 (6 bases). The V gene lost 4 bases and the J gene lost 5 bases, with 18 bases spanning the gap. This CDR3 has 15 amino acids. Looked up from germline, CDR1 is SGHNT and CDR2 is YYREEE (reference sequence). The full variable domain, completed using reference TRBV5-4 and TRBJ1-1, is ETGVTQSPTHLIKTRGQQVTLRCSSQSGHNTVSWYQQALGQGPQFIFQYYREEENGRGNFPPRFSGLQFPNYSSELNVNALELDDSALYLCASSPSGGAGTEAFFGQGTRLTVV.

This chain connects TRBV28 to TRBJ1-6, with TRBD1 matching over 8 bases. The CDR3 loop spans 14 amino acids. V was clipped by 5 bases and J by 6 bases; unmatched bases: 3. CDR1 is MDHEN, CDR2 SYDVKM, per germline. Written as DNA, the CDR3 is TGTGCCAGCAGTCTACAGGGGGTTAATTCACCCCTCCACTTT. This sequence encodes CASSLQGVNSPLHF.

The chain is built from TRBV6-2 or TRBV6-3 and TRBJ1-5; 10 bases align to TRBD1. CDR1 is MNHEY and CDR2 is SVGEGT in the germline V gene. The CDR3 length is 17 residues. J lost 7 bases, V lost 5 bases, and 14 bases had no gene match. The CDR3 loop is CASSKHFAGTGDQPQHF. DNA of the CDR3: TGTGCCAGCAGTAAACATTTTGCCGGGACAGGGGACCAGCCCCAGCATTTT.

The genes are TRBV7-9 and TRBJ1-6, with D unclear. The V and J ends lost 2 bases and 8 bases respectively, with 13 bases between them. Looked up from germline, CDR1 is SEHNR and CDR2 is FQNEAQ (reference sequence). The CDR3 is 15 residues long. DNA for the CDR3: TGTGCCAGCAGCTTACCCCAAGCGGCGGATTCACCCCTCCACTTT. It translates to CASSLPQAADSPLHF.

J is TRBJ2-6 and V is TRBV27, with a possible D match to TRBD2 (5 bases). Germline V gene sequence: CDR1 MNHEY, CDR2 SMNVEV (reference sequence). The CDR3 contains 16 residues. V lost 2 bases to trimming and J lost 3 bases, with 11 bases between them. As DNA, the CDR3 is TGTGCCAGCAGTTTAACTCCCGGGGTTGGGGCCAACGTCCTGACTTTC. The encoded protein is CASSLTPGVGANVLTF.

The chain couples TRBV6-5 to TRBJ2-5; D is possibly TRBD1 (6 bases). V lost 4 bases to trimming and J lost 5 bases, with 14 bases between them. This CDR3 contains 14 residues. The V gene's germline CDR1 is MNHEY and CDR2 SVGAGI. CDR3 amino acids: CASSSYRASETQYF. The CDR3 DNA reads TGTGCCAGCAGTTCCTACAGGGCGAGCGAGACCCAGTACTTC.

This chain links TRBV7-2 with TRBJ1-1, with 8 bases lining up with TRBD1. This CDR3 is 14 amino acids long. V gave up 5 bases and J gave up 5 bases; unmatched junction bases: 7. Looked up from germline, CDR1 is SGHTA and CDR2 is FQGNSA. CDR3: CASSPGQGRTEAFF. CDR3 nucleotides: TGTGCCAGCAGCCCCGGACAGGGACGAACTGAAGCTTTCTTT.

The genes are TRBV4-1 and TRBJ2-5, with 11 bases that match TRBD2. Germline CDR1 is MGHRA and CDR2 is YSYEKL. The CDR3 runs to 18 residues. The ends lost 2 bases at V and 0 bases at J; junction bases unmatched: 8. The CDR3 region has the DNA TGCGCCAGCAGCCAATACGGGCTTAGCGGGGGGGACCAAGAGACCCAGTACTTC. Its protein product is CASSQYGLSGGDQETQYF.

The J gene is TRBJ1-1, the V gene TRBV11-3; 10 bases match TRBD1. J lost 4 bases, V lost 3 bases, and 2 bases had no gene match. Germline-derived CDR1 and CDR2 are SGHNT and YENEEA. The CDR3 is made up of 14 amino acids. The CDR3 DNA follows: TGTGCCAGCAGCTTGAGACAGGGGGCCACTGAAGCTTTCTTT. It is translated as CASSLRQGATEAFF.

The V call is TRBV7-2, the J call TRBJ2-5; D is unresolved. The CDR3 has 12 amino acids. Germline V gives CDR1 SGHTA, CDR2 FQGNSA. Trimming cost V 5 bases and J 5 bases, with 9 bases left between them. This chain's CDR3 is CASSVGFETQYF. The CDR3, as DNA: TGTGCCAGCAGCGTCGGGTTTGAGACCCAGTACTTC.

This chain joins TRBV28 and TRBJ2-1; D gene unclear. Germline V gene sequence: CDR1 MDHEN, CDR2 SYDVKM. This CDR3 region has 12 residues. Trimming took off 7 bases at V and 10 bases at J, with 14 bases between the two ends. The CDR3 nucleotides are TGTGCCAGCACCCCTAGATCAAAAGAGCAGTTCTTC. Translated: CASTPRSKEQFF.

This clone was recorded only once. The CDR3 DNA reads as TGTGCCAGCAGCCGACTAGCGGGGCTGAATGAGCAGTTCTTC. As protein: CASSRLAGLNEQFF. This rearrangement joins TRBV9 to TRBJ2-1; 11 bases align to TRBD2. Germline V CDR1 and CDR2: SGDLS, YYNGEE. J was trimmed by 7 bases and V by 4 bases; bases with no gene match: 4. CDR3 length equals 14 residues.

This chain uses TRBV27 with TRBJ2-2, with D perhaps TRBD1 (5 bases). CDR1 is MNHEY, CDR2 SMNVEV, per germline (reference sequence). The CDR3 has 16 amino acids. The V end was cut by 6 bases, the J end by 7 bases, with 21 bases between. This chain's CDR3 is CASSSPNARVDGELFF. The CDR3 coding sequence is TGTGCCAGCAGCTCTCCCAATGCCAGGGTTGACGGGGAGCTGTTTTTT.

The chain couples TRBV2 to TRBJ1-5, with a weak D call TRBD1 (5 bases). The length of the CDR3 is 16 residues. CDR1 and CDR2 from the germline V gene are SNHLY and FYNNEI. The ends were cut back, 0 bases at V and 0 bases at J, with 9 bases in the middle. CDR3 sequence reads: CASSEALGGSNQPQHF. Here the CDR3 DNA reads TGTGCCAGCAGTGAAGCGCTGGGGGGTAGCAATCAGCCCCAGCATTTT.

This sequence joins TRBV5-6 and TRBJ1-1; maybe TRBD1 (6 bases). Deletions cut 2 bases from V and 6 bases from J, with 11 bases between. The CDR3 spans 13 residues. From germline, CDR1 is SGHDT and CDR2 YYEEEE. CDR3 sequence (DNA): TGTGCCAGCAGCTTATCAGGGGTCCCTGAAGCTTTCTTT. Amino acids: CASSLSGVPEAFF.

This clone was counted a single time. The CDR3 sequence: CASSPEGMSYNSPLHF. CDR3 nucleotides: TGTGCCAGCTCACCAGAGGGTATGTCCTATAATTCACCCCTCCACTTT. This chain joins TRBV18 and TRBJ1-6, with D uncertain. This CDR3 has 16 residues. V was cut by 2 bases and J by 1 base, with 9 bases left in between. From germline, CDR1 is KGHSH and CDR2 LQKENI.

The chain joins TRBV5-4 to TRBJ2-3; 12 positions match TRBD2. The CDR3 runs to 14 residues. The germline V gene has CDR1 SGHNT and CDR2 YYREEE (reference sequence). Trimming at V came to 3 bases and at J to 4 bases, leaving 0 bases not matched to a gene. The CDR3 DNA is TGTGCCAGCAGCTCTAGCGGGGGGGCAGATACGCAGTATTTT. It codes for CASSSSGGADTQYF.

The chain uses TRBV19 and TRBJ1-5, with D tentatively TRBD1 (6 bases). The CDR3 runs to 16 residues. Trimming took 6 bases from V and 3 from J, leaving 18 bases between them. Germline CDR1 and CDR2: LNHDA and SQIVND (reference sequence). The CDR3 spells CASRADRTYTNQPQHF. CDR3 nucleotides: TGTGCCAGTAGAGCCGACAGGACCTACACCAATCAGCCCCAGCATTTT.

V and J are TRBV29-1 and TRBJ1-1; D perhaps matches TRBD1 (6 bases). This CDR3 region has 13 residues. Trimming took off 4 bases at V and 5 bases at J, with 14 bases between the two ends. Germline-derived CDR1 and CDR2 are SQVTM and ANQGSEA. The CDR3 nucleotides read TGCAGCGTTGTCGAACAGGGAGGGACTGAAGCTTTCTTT. Its translation is CSVVEQGGTEAFF.